This T cell receptor beta chain is drawn from a study of cytomegalovirus exposure and HLA in healthy donors. General observations from the study: Earlier analysis found most TCR beta V segments productive about 87% or about 30% of the time. Later analysis demonstrated an association between a missense DCLRE1C variant and TCR beta V- and J-gene trimming.

V was shortened by 6 bases and J by 4 bases, with 17 bases between the two germline ends. The CDR3 loop spans 15 amino acids. Germline lookup yields CDR1 MNHNS and CDR2 SASEGT. The PCR contained 60 Vbeta and 13 Jbeta primers. The method was immunoSEQ multiplex PCR; TCRdb's version includes in-frame clones alone and lacks a portion of them. The sample gives 150,000 to 200,000 clones, 75% to 85% of which show up once; about 2.3% is in the top ten. Regarding this clone: Its matching antigen is unknown.

This receptor was taken from a woman aged 45 to 65 in good health and CMV-seronegative. The source material was PBMCs. The J gene is TRBJ2-3, the V gene TRBV6-1; D perhaps matches TRBD1 (7 bases). This CDR3 reads CASRFAGGRSDTQYF. The DNA of the CDR3 is TGTGCCAGCAGGTTCGCAGGGGGGCGTTCAGATACGCAGTATTTT.